What follows describes a single T cell receptor beta chain. Antigen unknown. The CDR3 is made up of 16 amino acids. Germline V gives CDR1 SGHKS, CDR2 YYEKEE (reference sequence). J was trimmed by 4 bases and V by 1 base; bases with no gene match: 9. Patients aged 18 to 65 had newly diagnosed hyperthyroidism that had lasted under 2 months. The sample originates from a study of T cells in Graves' hyperthyroidism and ophthalmopathy. Study-wide points: Model output signaled ophthalmopathy a median roughly 6.5 months ahead of onset.

RNA transcripts served as the template for amplifying TCR beta CDR3 regions. The HTBI primer set was used in a first-round RT-PCR of the TCR CDR3. TCRdb reprocessed the multiplex PCR reads with MiXCR, giving one entry per CDR3 protein. This table holds some 400,000 distinct CDR3 sequences, around an eighth found once. Source material: blood. This TCR came from a young man with Graves' hyperthyroidism that later progressed to Graves' ophthalmopathy. This chain joins TRBV5-5 and TRBJ1-2; 8 bases map to TRBD1. CDR3 sequence reads: CASSLSWTGLRYGYTF. The CDR3 coding sequence is TGTGCCAGCAGCTTGTCGTGGACAGGGCTTCGCTATGGCTACACCTTC.